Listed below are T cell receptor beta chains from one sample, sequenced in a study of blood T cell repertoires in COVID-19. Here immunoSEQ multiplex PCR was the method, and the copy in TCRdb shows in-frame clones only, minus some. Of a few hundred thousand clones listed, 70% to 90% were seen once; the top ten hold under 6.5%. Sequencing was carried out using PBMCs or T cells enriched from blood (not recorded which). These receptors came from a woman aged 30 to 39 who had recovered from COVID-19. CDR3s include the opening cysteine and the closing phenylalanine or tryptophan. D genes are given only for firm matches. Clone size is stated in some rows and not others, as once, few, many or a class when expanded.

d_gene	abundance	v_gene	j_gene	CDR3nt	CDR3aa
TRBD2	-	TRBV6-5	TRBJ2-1	TGTGCCAGCAGACCTAGCGGGGGGGCCGGGAATGAGCAGTTCTTC	CASRPSGGAGNEQFF
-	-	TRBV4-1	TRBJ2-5	TGCGCCAGCAGCCAACCGACTTCGGGTGAGACCCAGTACTTC	CASSQPTSGETQYF
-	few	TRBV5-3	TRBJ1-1	TGTGCCAGAAGCACCAGACAGGAGGACACTGAAGCTTTCTTT	CARSTRQEDTEAFF
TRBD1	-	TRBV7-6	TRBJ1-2	TGTGCCAGCAGCTTAGTTCAGGGGGAAGGCTACACCTTC	CASSLVQGEGYTF
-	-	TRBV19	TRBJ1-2	TGTGCCAGTAGCCCGGGAGACGTAACGGCTGGCTACACCTTC	CASSPGDVTAGYTF
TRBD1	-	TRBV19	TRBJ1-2	TGTGCCAGTAGACCCAGGGGGCGCGACAATGGCTACACCTTC	CASRPRGRDNGYTF
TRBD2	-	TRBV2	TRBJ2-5	TGTGCCAGCAGTGAAGGGAAGCGGGGGCGGGGGACCCAGTACTTC	CASSEGKRGRGTQYF
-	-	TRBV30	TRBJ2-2	TGTGCCTGGAAGGTAGGGGCCGCCGCCCCCACCGGGGAGCTGTTTTTT	CAWKVGAAAPTGELFF
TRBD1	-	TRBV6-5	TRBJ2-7	TGTGCCAGCAGCTCCGAGGGACAGGGTATCTACGAGCAGTACTTC	CASSSEGQGIYEQYF
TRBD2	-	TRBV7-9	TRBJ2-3	TGTGCCAGCAGCTCCCTAGCGGGGTTTTCAGATACGCAGTATTTT	CASSSLAGFSDTQYF
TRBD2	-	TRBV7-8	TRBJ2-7	TGTGCCAGCAGCTTCCCGACTAGCGAGAACCGCGCAACCTACGAGCAGTACTTC	CASSFPTSENRATYEQYF
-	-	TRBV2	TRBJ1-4	TGTGCCAGCACTCAAGGGGGGGGCTGGGCTGAAAAACTGTTTTTT	CASTQGGGWAEKLFF
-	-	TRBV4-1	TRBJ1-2	TGCGCCAGCAGCCATAACAGGGCCCGGGGTGGCTACACCTTC	CASSHNRARGGYTF
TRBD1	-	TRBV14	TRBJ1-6	TGTGCCAGCAGCCCCCTGGGACAGCACAATTCACCCCTCCACTTT	CASSPLGQHNSPLHF
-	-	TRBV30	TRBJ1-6	TGTGCCTGGAGGTGGGTCCAGGGCGGAAATTCACCCCTCCACTTT	CAWRWVQGGNSPLHF
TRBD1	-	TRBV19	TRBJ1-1	TGTGCCAGTAGTAAACGAGGAGGGACAGGGGTTGGTACTGAAGCTTTCTTT	CASSKRGGTGVGTEAFF
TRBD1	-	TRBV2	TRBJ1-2	TGTGCCAGCAGTGACCTGGGGTTACAGGGGTTCGCCTATGGCTACACCTTC	CASSDLGLQGFAYGYTF
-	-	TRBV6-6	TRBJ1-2	TGTGCCAGCAGTTCGACAGCAACTAACTATGGCTACACCTTC	CASSSTATNYGYTF
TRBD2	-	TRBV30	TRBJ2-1	TGTGCCTGGAGTGTATGGGCTAGCGGGGGGAACGCTCGAACCTACTCCTACAATGAGCAGTTCTTC	CAWSVWASGGNARTYSYNEQFF
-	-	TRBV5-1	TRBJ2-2	TGCGCCAGCAGCTTGGGAAACTCGAACACCGGGGAGCTGTTTTTT	CASSLGNSNTGELFF
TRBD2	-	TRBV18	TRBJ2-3	TGTGCCAGCTCAAATCTAGCGGGGGGGCCGAGCACAGATACGCAGTATTTT	CASSNLAGGPSTDTQYF
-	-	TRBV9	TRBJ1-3	TGTGCCAGCAGCGGGGGCGTTGGAAACACCATATATTTT	CASSGGVGNTIYF
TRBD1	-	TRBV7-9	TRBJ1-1	TGTGCCAGCAGCCCAGGGGGAGGAACTGAAGCTTTCTTT	CASSPGGGTEAFF
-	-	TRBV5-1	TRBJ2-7	TGCGCCAGCAGCTGGGACATCCGCTACGAGCAGTACTTC	CASSWDIRYEQYF
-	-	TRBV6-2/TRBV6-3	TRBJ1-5	TGTGCCAGCAGTTTTGGGGGCCCCGATAGCAATCAGCCCCAGCATTTT	CASSFGGPDSNQPQHF
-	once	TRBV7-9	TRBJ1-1	TGTGCCAGCAGCTTTGAGTCGGTTATTACTGAAGCTTTCTTT	CASSFESVITEAFF
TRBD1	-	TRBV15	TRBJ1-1	TGTGCCACCAGCAGTACCCAGGGGGCGGGGATGGGTTTCTTT	CATSSTQGAGMGFF
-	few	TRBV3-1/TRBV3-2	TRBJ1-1	TGTGCCAGCAGCCCCCGGGTTCCGATCCAAAACACTGAAGCTTTCTTT	CASSPRVPIQNTEAFF
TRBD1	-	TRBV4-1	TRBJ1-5	TGCGCCAGCAGCCAAGGACCGGGACAGGATCAGCCCCAGCATTTT	CASSQGPGQDQPQHF
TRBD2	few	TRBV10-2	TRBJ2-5	TGCGCCAGCAGAAGAAAGTCAACTAGCGGGGAACCCCAAGAGACCCAGTACTTC	CASRRKSTSGEPQETQYF
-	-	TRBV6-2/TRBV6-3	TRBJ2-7	TGTGCCAGCAGTTACGCCGCAGGGGGGCCCCGGGGGGAGCAGTACTTC	CASSYAAGGPRGEQYF
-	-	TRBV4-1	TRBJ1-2	TGCGCCAGCAGCCAAGTTTCCGGGACACCTAACTATGGCTACACCTTC	CASSQVSGTPNYGYTF
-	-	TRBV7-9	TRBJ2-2	TGTGCCAGCAGCTTAGGGCGGACCGGGGAGCTGTTTTTT	CASSLGRTGELFF
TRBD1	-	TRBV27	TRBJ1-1	TGTGCCAGCAGTTTATTCGGGCGGGACAGGGGACGACTATCATCGGGGACTGAAGCTTTCTTT	CASSLFGRDRGRLSSGTEAFF
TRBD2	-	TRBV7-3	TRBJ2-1	TGTGCCAGCAGCTTATTCTTGGCGGGGGGCACGAGCTCCTACAATGAGCAGTTCTTC	CASSLFLAGGTSSYNEQFF
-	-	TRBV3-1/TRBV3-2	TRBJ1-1	TGTGCCAGCAGCTACTACAGGGACCACGTTGAAGCTTTCTTT	CASSYYRDHVEAFF
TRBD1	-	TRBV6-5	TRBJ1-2	TGTGCCAGCAGCCGGACAGGGGGAAACTATGGCTACACCTTC	CASSRTGGNYGYTF
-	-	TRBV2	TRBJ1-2	TGTGCCAGCAGCCTCGGGACTTCGGGGTCCTATGGCTACACCTTC	CASSLGTSGSYGYTF
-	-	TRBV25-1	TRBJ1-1	TGTGCCAGCAGAGGAACAGGGTTGAACACTGAAGCTTTCTTT	CASRGTGLNTEAFF
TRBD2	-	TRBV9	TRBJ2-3	TGTGCGAGTGCGGGGGGCACAGATACGCAGTATTTT	CASAGGTDTQYF
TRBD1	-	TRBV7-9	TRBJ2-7	TGTGCCAGCAGCGCCTCCGGGACAGGGTCGTACGAGCAGTACTTC	CASSASGTGSYEQYF
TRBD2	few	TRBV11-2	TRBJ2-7	TGTGCCAGCAGCTTGCAGCGGGGTAGCTCCTACGAGCAGTACTTC	CASSLQRGSSYEQYF
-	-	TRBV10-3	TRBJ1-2	TGTGCCATCAGTGAGTCGCGGCTGACAGACCGAGGTAACTATGGCTACACCTTC	CAISESRLTDRGNYGYTF
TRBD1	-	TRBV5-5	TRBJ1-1	TGTGCCAATACGAACACGGGACAGAGGAACACTGAAGCTTTCTTT	CANTNTGQRNTEAFF
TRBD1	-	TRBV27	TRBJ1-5	TGTGCCAGCAGCATGGACAGGGGAGCTGGTCAGCCCCAGCATTTT	CASSMDRGAGQPQHF
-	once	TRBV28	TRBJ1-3	TGTGCCAGCTCGGGGGGCCAGAGCTCTGGAAACACCATATATTTT	CASSGGQSSGNTIYF
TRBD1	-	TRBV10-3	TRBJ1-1	TGTGCCATCACCTCGGGACAGGGTACGAACACTGAAGCTTTCTTT	CAITSGQGTNTEAFF